This TCR beta chain was documented in a study of cytomegalovirus exposure and HLA in healthy donors. Broader study findings: Later analysis identified several of the most significant clusters that appeared linked to common viral pathogens.

V was shortened by 5 bases and J by 4 bases, with 17 bases between the two germline ends. Germline V gives CDR1 LNHDA, CDR2 SQIVND (reference sequence). There are 15 residues in the CDR3. 60 Vbeta and 13 Jbeta primers were used in PCR. Generated by immunoSEQ multiplex PCR, the TCRdb table keeps only in-frame clones and is missing some. Among about 160,000 clones, roughly 80% were seen once, and the ten largest hold approximately 1.5%. Concerning this clone: Its antigen is unknown.

Sequenced material: PBMCs. The rearrangement links TRBV19 to TRBJ1-1; D unclear. The TCR comes from a woman in her thirties in good health and CMV-seronegative. CDR3 DNA sequence: TGTGCCAGTAGTCCGAGAGCCCTCGGAGGCACTGAAGCTTTCTTT. It codes for CASSPRALGGTEAFF.